A single sample is the source of the 10 T cell receptor beta chains below, sequenced in a study of glioma-infiltrating T cells after dendritic cell vaccination (TCRdb year 2016). Libraries were built with the immunoSEQ multiplex PCR assay. The source is immuneACCESS, and TCRdb retained only in-frame sequences with V and J called. Part of the clones is not carried over; for the studies checked, unresolved V genes explain less than half of this, and the remainder is unexplained. The sample table lists about 94,000 clones, about 85% of them with a count of one. The ten most abundant clones make up 5.4% of the sample. In light of the paper, this sample's time point label describes: after dendritic cell vaccination, including at tumor progression/relapse. Sequenced here: blood, sampled after dendritic cell vaccination. These receptors originate from a human donor with glioblastoma.

This rearrangement joins TRBV2 to TRBJ1-2, with 11 bases fitting TRBD1. The V gene's germline CDR1 is SNHLY and CDR2 FYNNEI. Losses at the gene ends were 5 bases for V and 6 bases for J; bases not matched to a gene: 17. The CDR3 spans 18 residues. DNA of the CDR3: TGTGCCAGCAGTCGACCATTGGACAGGGGGCGGCTCAAGGATGGCTACACCTTC. As protein: CASSRPLDRGRLKDGYTF.

The J gene is TRBJ2-7, the V gene TRBV6-1, with 12 nucleotides matching TRBD2. Germline V gives CDR1 MNHNS, CDR2 SASEGT. The CDR3 has 19 residues. V gave up 4 bases and J gave up 0 bases; unmatched junction bases: 13. The CDR3 sequence is CASSGGPGLAGSSSYEQYF. For the CDR3, the DNA is TGTGCCAGCAGTGGGGGTCCGGGACTAGCGGGTTCGAGCTCCTACGAGCAGTACTTC.

The CDR3 DNA follows: TGTGCCAGCAGTTCGGGACTAGCGGGAGGAGAGACCCAGTACTTC. It yields the protein CASSSGLAGGETQYF. This chain joins TRBV27 and TRBJ2-5; 15 bases fit TRBD2. Germline-derived CDR1 and CDR2 are MNHEY and SMNVEV (reference sequence). V lost 4 bases and J lost 4; bases outside the gene matches: 1. CDR3 length: 15 residues.

The V and J genes are TRBV6-7 and TRBJ2-7; D might be TRBD2 (6 bases). TRBV6-7 belongs to the ORF category, with a function that is uncertain. This CDR3 comprises 15 residues. V shed 3 bases and J shed 0 bases, with 12 bases lying between them. The CDR3 protein is CASSYFGGSSYEQYF. The DNA for the CDR3 is TGTGCCAGCAGTTATTTTGGAGGGAGCTCCTACGAGCAGTACTTC.

This chain links TRBV28 with TRBJ2-1, with D possibly TRBD1 on 5 matching bases. Germline CDR1 reads MDHEN; CDR2 reads SYDVKM. The CDR3 runs 11 residues. V was pared by 3 bases and J by 14 bases, with 11 bases between. CDR3 coding DNA: TGTGCCAGCAGTTTCTGGGGCCACGAGTTCTTC. It encodes CASSFWGHEFF.

This clone appeared a few times. The genes are TRBV19 and TRBJ1-6; TRBD1 agrees at 8 bases. J was trimmed by 10 bases and V by 5 bases; bases with no gene match: 13. CDR3 size: 16 residues. The germline V gene has CDR1 LNHDA and CDR2 SQIVND (reference sequence). The CDR3, as DNA: TGTGCCAGTAGTCACCATACAGGGGGTGTGGGGTCACCCCTCCACTTT. Translation: CASSHHTGGVGSPLHF.

The rearrangement links TRBV30 to TRBJ2-2, with 10 bases lining up with TRBD1. In germline, CDR1 is GTSNPN, CDR2 SVGIG (reference sequence). The CDR3 spans 14 residues. Losses at the gene ends were 7 bases for V and 6 bases for J; bases not matched to a gene: 8. DNA of the CDR3: TGTGCCTTTCGGACAGGGGGGTATGCCGGGGAGCTGTTTTTT. This sequence encodes CAFRTGGYAGELFF.

The rearrangement links TRBV5-4 to TRBJ2-2; D ambiguous. The CDR3 has 15 residues. Looked up from germline, CDR1 is SGHNT and CDR2 is YYREEE (reference sequence). The V end lost 2 bases, the J end lost 5 bases, and 13 bases lay between the germline ends. The CDR3, as DNA: TGTGCCAGCAGCTTCGACTTCAGAGAGACCGGGGAGCTGTTTTTT. This codes for CASSFDFRETGELFF.

The chain uses TRBV7-9 and TRBJ2-1, with a tentative D call TRBD2 (7 bases). The CDR3 is 15 residues long. Trimming took 7 bases from V and 6 from J, leaving 19 bases between them. CDR1 is SEHNR, CDR2 FQNEAQ, per germline (reference sequence). The CDR3 sequence: CASILFGGPSNEQFF. The CDR3, as DNA: TGTGCCAGCATCCTATTCGGGGGGCCGAGCAATGAGCAGTTCTTC.

The rearrangement joins TRBV19 to TRBJ2-7, with D tentatively TRBD1 (5 bases). This CDR3 contains 15 residues. Trimming took off 1 base at V and 6 bases at J, with 16 bases between the two ends. Germline V gene lookup returns CDR1 LNHDA and CDR2 SQIVND (reference sequence). CDR3 DNA sequence: TGTGCCAGTAGTATAGTGGGCGCAGGGATGTTCGAGCAGTACTTC. The encoded protein is CASSIVGAGMFEQYF.